A single sample gave rise to the 17 T cell receptor beta chains below, sequenced in a study of resident and recirculating memory T cells in vitiligo. The method was immunoSEQ multiplex PCR; TCRdb's version includes in-frame clones alone and lacks a portion of them. The table shows fewer than 85,000 clones, with around 92% occurring only once. What was sequenced was blood. The receptors were gathered from a male donor with vitiligo.

V usage is TRBV19 and J usage is TRBJ2-2; a weak D match, TRBD1 (5 bases). V shed 9 bases and J shed 1 base, with 12 bases lying between them. This CDR3 spans 14 amino acids. Per germline, CDR1 LNHDA and CDR2 SQIVND (reference sequence). This chain's CDR3 is CASEGQGNTGELFF. CDR3 nucleotides: TGTGCCAGCGAAGGCCAGGGGAACACCGGGGAGCTGTTTTTT.

This rearrangement joins TRBV6-4 to TRBJ2-7, with TRBD1 matching over 9 bases. The CDR3 covers 14 residues. Germline values: CDR1 MRHNA, CDR2 SNTAGT. V lost 8 bases, J lost 3 bases, and 8 bases stayed unmatched. The CDR3 is CASGGQGKHYEQYF. DNA of the CDR3: TGTGCCAGCGGGGGACAGGGTAAACACTACGAGCAGTACTTC.

V and J are TRBV10-1 and TRBJ2-7; 9 bases are shared with TRBD1. The CDR3 consists of 14 residues. Germline V gene sequence: CDR1 WNHNN, CDR2 SYGVQD (reference sequence). Losses at the gene ends were 6 bases for V and 3 bases for J; bases not matched to a gene: 6. The CDR3 protein is CASSRGQGLYEQYF. The CDR3 region has the DNA TGCGCCAGCAGCCGAGGACAGGGGCTCTACGAGCAGTACTTC.

This clone is a singleton in its sample. The genes are TRBV19 and TRBJ2-7; D possibly corresponds to TRBD2 (7 bases). V gave up 3 bases and J gave up 2 bases, with 11 bases separating them. The length of the CDR3 is 14 residues. CDR1 LNHDA and CDR2 SQIVND come from the germline V gene (reference sequence). The CDR3 spells CASSIGGAPYEQYF. CDR3 nucleotides: TGTGCCAGTAGTATTGGGGGGGCGCCCTACGAGCAGTACTTC.

The chain recombines TRBV28 with TRBJ2-1; 8 bases agree with TRBD2. The junction had 4 bases not matched to a gene; V was cut back by 1 base and J by 5 bases. Germline V gene data show CDR1 as MDHEN and CDR2 as SYDVKM. This CDR3 is built from 15 residues. This CDR3 is CASSLYPGGNNEQFF. CDR3 bases: TGTGCCAGCAGTTTATATCCGGGAGGGAACAATGAGCAGTTCTTC. The variable domain in full, with the rest retrieved from reference TRBV28 and TRBJ2-1, is DVKVTQSSRYLVKRTGEKVFLECVQDMDHENMFWYRQDPGLGLRLIYFSYDVKMKEKGDIPEGYSVSREKKERFSLILESASTNQTSMYLCASSLYPGGNNEQFFGPGTRLTVL.

The rearrangement links TRBV29-1 to TRBJ2-1, with TRBD2 identical over 7 bases. V was clipped by 6 bases and J by 4 bases; unmatched bases: 15. Per germline, CDR1 SQVTM and CDR2 ANQGSEA. The CDR3 sequence is 16 residues long. The CDR3 nucleotides are TGCAGCGTCGCTACTCCTAGCGGAGCTACTTACAATGAGCAGTTCTTC. Its translation is CSVATPSGATYNEQFF.

The J gene is TRBJ2-5, the V gene TRBV9, with 7 bases matching TRBD1. This CDR3 spans 16 amino acids. Per the germline V gene, CDR1 is SGDLS and CDR2 is YYNGEE. Germline trimming cut 4 bases from V and 3 bases from J; bases unmatched to any gene: 12. The CDR3 loop reads CASSPSPGTAEETQYF. In nucleotides, the CDR3 is TGTGCCAGCAGCCCAAGCCCCGGGACAGCCGAAGAGACCCAGTACTTC.

The chain couples TRBV4-3 to TRBJ2-5; 7 bases align to TRBD2. The CDR3 length is 18 residues. J gave up 2 bases and V 0 bases, and 12 bases lay outside the gene matches. The germline CDR1 and CDR2 sequences are LGHNA and YSLEER. The CDR3 protein is CASSQDWGGSSAQETQYF. The CDR3 nucleotides read TGCGCCAGCAGCCAAGATTGGGGGGGGAGTAGCGCGCAAGAGACCCAGTACTTC.

The genes are TRBV15 and TRBJ1-5; no firm D call. The CDR3 is 15 amino acids. CDR1 and CDR2 from the germline V gene are LNHNV and YYDKDF (reference sequence). V lost 0 bases to trimming and J lost 3 bases, with 9 bases between them. DNA for the CDR3: TGTGCCACCAGCAGAGATGCAGGTGACAATCAGCCCCAGCATTTT. It encodes CATSRDAGDNQPQHF.

The chain couples TRBV4-3 to TRBJ2-6, with D hard to call. V was cut by 0 bases and J by 0 bases, with 6 bases left in between. The CDR3 sequence is 16 residues long. The V gene's germline CDR1 is LGHNA and CDR2 YSLEER. Written as DNA, the CDR3 is TGCGCCAGCAGCCAAGAAACGGGCTCTGGGGCCAACGTCCTGACTTTC. Translated: CASSQETGSGANVLTF.

The chain has TRBV4-2 and TRBJ2-2, with 11 bases fitting TRBD2. Germline lookup yields CDR1 LGHNA and CDR2 YNFKEQ. CDR3 length: 17 residues. Trimming at V came to 0 bases and at J to 6 bases, leaving 6 bases not matched to a gene. This CDR3 is CASSQEVAGGAPGELFF. For the CDR3, the DNA is TGTGCCAGCAGCCAAGAGGTAGCGGGGGGGGCCCCCGGGGAGCTGTTTTTT.

This clone has a handful of counts. This rearrangement joins TRBV28 to TRBJ2-2, with TRBD1 as a possible D gene (6 bases). The CDR3 loop spans 14 amino acids. The V and J ends lost 5 bases and 7 bases respectively, with 14 bases between them. The germline CDR1 and CDR2 sequences are MDHEN and SYDVKM. The CDR3 region is CASSRYRDVGELFF. The DNA for the CDR3 is TGTGCCAGCAGTCGGTACAGGGACGTCGGGGAGCTGTTTTTT.

The chain carries TRBV6-4 and TRBJ1-1, with a tentative D call TRBD1 (5 bases). The V gene lost 6 bases and the J gene lost 3 bases, with 14 bases spanning the gap. This CDR3 has 14 residues. The V gene's germline CDR1 is MRHNA and CDR2 SNTAGT. This CDR3 reads CASSRGLGDTEAFF. The DNA of the CDR3 is TGTGCCAGCAGCCGGGGGTTAGGGGACACTGAAGCTTTCTTT.

The chain links TRBV30 to TRBJ2-1, with a tentative D call TRBD2 (5 bases). The CDR3 has 12 amino acids. The V gene lost 3 bases and the J gene lost 14 bases, with 17 bases spanning the gap. The germline V gene has CDR1 GTSNPN and CDR2 SVGIG (reference sequence). CDR3 sequence: CAWRDHRLGEFF. Written as DNA, the CDR3 is TGTGCCTGGAGAGATCACCGACTCGGGGAGTTCTTC.

The rearrangement joins TRBV11-2 to TRBJ2-1; a possible D gene is TRBD1 (5 bases). The germline V and J ends were trimmed by 6 bases and 4 bases, with 10 bases remaining between them. The CDR3 extends over 13 amino acids. Germline values: CDR1 SGHAT, CDR2 FQNNGV. The CDR3 DNA reads as TGTGCCAGCAGGATGGGGCAATACAATGAGCAGTTCTTC. This codes for CASRMGQYNEQFF. Full variable domain (remainder filled in from reference TRBV11-2 and TRBJ2-1): EAGVAQSPRYKIIEKRQSVAFWCNPISGHATLYWYQQILGQGPKLLIQFQNNGVVDDSQLPKDRFSAERLKGVDSTLKIQPAKLEDSAVYLCASRMGQYNEQFFGPGTRLTVL.

This clone was seen only once. The chain combines TRBV12-5 with TRBJ1-5; D not certain. CDR3 size: 16 residues. V was trimmed by 0 bases and J by 1 base, leaving 10 bases between them. CDR1 LGHNT and CDR2 FRNRAP come from the germline V gene. The CDR3 DNA follows: TGTGCTAGTGGTTTGGTAGTCCCGGGAAGCAATCAGCCCCAGCATTTT. The encoded protein is CASGLVVPGSNQPQHF.

The chain uses TRBV19 and TRBJ2-7; D might be TRBD1 (6 bases). The germline V and J ends were trimmed by 5 bases and 2 bases, with 13 bases remaining between them. The CDR3 loop spans 14 amino acids. Germline V CDR1 and CDR2: LNHDA, SQIVND (reference sequence). CDR3 residues: CASSSRQAPYEQYF. CDR3 sequence (DNA): TGTGCCAGTAGTTCCCGACAGGCCCCCTACGAGCAGTACTTC.